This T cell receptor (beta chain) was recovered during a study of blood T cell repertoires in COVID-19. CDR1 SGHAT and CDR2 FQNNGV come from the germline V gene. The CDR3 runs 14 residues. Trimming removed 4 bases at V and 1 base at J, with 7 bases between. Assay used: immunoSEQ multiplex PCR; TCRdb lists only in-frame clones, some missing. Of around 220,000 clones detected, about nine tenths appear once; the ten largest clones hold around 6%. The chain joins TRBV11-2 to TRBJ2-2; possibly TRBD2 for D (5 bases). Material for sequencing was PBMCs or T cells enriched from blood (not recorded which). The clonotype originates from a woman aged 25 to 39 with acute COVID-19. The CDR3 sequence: CASSYSGNTGELFF. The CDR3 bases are TGTGCCAGCAGCTACAGCGGGAACACCGGGGAGCTGTTTTTT.